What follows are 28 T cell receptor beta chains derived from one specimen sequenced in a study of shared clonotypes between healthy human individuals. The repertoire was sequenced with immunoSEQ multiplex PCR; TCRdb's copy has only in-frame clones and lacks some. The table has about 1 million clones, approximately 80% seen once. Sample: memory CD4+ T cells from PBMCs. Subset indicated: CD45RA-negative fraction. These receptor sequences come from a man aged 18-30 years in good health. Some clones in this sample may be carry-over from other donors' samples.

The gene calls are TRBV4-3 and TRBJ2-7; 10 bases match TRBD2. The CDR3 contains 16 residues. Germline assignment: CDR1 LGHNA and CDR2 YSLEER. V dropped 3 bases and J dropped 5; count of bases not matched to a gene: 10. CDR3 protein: CASSHSLAGVFDEQYF. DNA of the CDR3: TGCGCCAGCAGCCACTCGCTAGCGGGAGTGTTCGACGAGCAGTACTTC.

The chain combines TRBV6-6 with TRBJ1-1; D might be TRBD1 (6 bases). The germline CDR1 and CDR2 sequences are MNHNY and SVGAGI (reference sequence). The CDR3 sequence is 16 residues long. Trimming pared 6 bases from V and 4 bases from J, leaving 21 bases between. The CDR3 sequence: CASRTGTPRATTEAFF. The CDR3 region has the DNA TGTGCCAGCAGAACCGGGACACCTCGGGCTACCACTGAAGCTTTCTTT.

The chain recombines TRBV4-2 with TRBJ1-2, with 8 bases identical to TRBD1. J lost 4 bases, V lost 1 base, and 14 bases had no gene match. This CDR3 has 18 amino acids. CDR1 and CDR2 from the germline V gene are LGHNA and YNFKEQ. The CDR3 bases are TGTGCCAGCAGCCAAGGGTCGATAGACAGGGGCGGTGGCTATGGCTACACCTTC. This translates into CASSQGSIDRGGGYGYTF.

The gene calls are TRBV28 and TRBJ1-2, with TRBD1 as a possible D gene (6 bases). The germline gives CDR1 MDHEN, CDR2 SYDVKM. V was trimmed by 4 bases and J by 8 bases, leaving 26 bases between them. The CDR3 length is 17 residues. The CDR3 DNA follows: TGTGCCAGCAGTTCCCCTCTGTGGGGGCCCCGGGCATACGGCTACACCTTC. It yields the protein CASSSPLWGPRAYGYTF.

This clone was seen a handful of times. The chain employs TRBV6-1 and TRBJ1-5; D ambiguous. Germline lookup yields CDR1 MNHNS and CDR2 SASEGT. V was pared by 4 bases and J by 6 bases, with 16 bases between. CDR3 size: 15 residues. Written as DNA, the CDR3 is TGTGCCAGCAGTGCCCGGACCATAGTTAGTCAGCCCCAGCATTTT. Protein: CASSARTIVSQPQHF.

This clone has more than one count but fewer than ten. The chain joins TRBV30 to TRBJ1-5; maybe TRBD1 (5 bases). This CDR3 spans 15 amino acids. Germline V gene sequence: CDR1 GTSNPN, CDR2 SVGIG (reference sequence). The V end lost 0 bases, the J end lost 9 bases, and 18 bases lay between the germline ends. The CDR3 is CAWSVRGGVLGPQHF. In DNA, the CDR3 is TGTGCCTGGAGTGTAAGGGGCGGGGTCCTAGGGCCCCAGCATTTT. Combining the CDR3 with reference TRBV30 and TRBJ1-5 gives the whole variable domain SQTIHQWPATLVQPVGSPLSLECTVEGTSNPNLYWYRQAAGRGLQLLFYSVGIGQISSEVPQNLSASRPQDRQFILSSKKLLLSDSGFYLCAWSVRGGVLGPQHFGDGTRLSIL.

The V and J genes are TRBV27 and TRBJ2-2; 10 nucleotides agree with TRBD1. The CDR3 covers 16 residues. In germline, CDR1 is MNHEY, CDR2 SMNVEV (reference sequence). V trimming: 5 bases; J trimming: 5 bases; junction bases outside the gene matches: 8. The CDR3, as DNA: TGTGCCAGCAGTCAGGACAGGGGGAGGTGGACCGGGGAGCTGTTTTTT. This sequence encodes CASSQDRGRWTGELFF.

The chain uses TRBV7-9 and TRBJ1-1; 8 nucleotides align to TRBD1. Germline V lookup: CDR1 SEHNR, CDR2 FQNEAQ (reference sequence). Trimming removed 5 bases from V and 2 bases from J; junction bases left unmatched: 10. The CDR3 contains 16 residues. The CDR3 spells CASSTDSGTGNTEAFF. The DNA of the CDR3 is TGTGCCAGCAGCACCGATTCCGGGACAGGTAACACTGAAGCTTTCTTT.

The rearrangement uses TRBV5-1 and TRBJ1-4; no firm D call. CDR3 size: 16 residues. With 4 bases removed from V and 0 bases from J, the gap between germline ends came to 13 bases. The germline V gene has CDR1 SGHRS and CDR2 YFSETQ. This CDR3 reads CASSPTQQATNEKLFF. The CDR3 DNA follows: TGCGCCAGCAGCCCGACACAGCAGGCAACTAATGAAAAACTGTTTTTT.

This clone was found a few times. The CDR3 is CASSQGGSSGAGNTIYF. DNA of the CDR3: TGTGCCAGCAGCCAAGGAGGATCTTCGGGGGCGGGAAACACCATATATTTT. This chain connects TRBV4-2 to TRBJ1-3, with a possible D match to TRBD1 (6 bases). The CDR3 is 17 residues long. From germline, CDR1 is LGHNA and CDR2 YNFKEQ. Trimming cost V 1 base and J 4 bases, with 17 bases left between them.

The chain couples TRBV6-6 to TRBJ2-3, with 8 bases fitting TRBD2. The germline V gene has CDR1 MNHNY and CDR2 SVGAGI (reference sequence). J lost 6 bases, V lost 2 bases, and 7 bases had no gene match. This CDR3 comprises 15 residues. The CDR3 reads CASSYTGGPTDTQYF. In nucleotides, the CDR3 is TGTGCCAGCAGTTACACGGGAGGGCCTACTGATACGCAGTATTTT.

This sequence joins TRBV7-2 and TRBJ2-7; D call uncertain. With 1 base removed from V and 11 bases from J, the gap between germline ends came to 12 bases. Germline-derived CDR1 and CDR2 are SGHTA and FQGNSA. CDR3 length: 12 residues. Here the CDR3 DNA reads TGTGCCAGCAGCTTAGAAACTACGATGAAGTACTTC. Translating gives CASSLETTMKYF.

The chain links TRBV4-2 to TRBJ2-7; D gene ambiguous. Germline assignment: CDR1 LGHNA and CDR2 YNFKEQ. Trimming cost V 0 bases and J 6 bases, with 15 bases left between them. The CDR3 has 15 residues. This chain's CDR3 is CASSQEYTSSREQYF. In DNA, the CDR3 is TGTGCCAGCAGCCAAGAGTACACCTCCTCTCGCGAGCAGTACTTC.

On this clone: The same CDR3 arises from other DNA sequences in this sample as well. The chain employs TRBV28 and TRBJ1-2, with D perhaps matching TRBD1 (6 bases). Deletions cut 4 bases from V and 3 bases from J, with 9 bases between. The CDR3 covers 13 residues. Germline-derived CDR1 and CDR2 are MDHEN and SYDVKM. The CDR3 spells CASSSTGYYGYTF. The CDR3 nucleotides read TGTGCCAGCAGTTCTACAGGGTACTATGGCTACACCTTC.

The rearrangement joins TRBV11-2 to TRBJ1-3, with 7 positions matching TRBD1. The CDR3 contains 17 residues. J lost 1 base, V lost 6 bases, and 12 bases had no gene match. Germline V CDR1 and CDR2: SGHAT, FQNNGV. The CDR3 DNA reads TGTGCCAGCAGGCTAATCAGGGGGTCCAAGTCTGGAAACACCATATATTTT. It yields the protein CASRLIRGSKSGNTIYF.

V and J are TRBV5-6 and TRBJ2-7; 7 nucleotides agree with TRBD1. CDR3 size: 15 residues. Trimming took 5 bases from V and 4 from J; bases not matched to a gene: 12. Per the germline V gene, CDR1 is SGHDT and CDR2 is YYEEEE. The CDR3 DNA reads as TGTGCCAGCAGTCGACCGGGACAGATGAATTACGAGCAGTACTTC. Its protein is CASSRPGQMNYEQYF. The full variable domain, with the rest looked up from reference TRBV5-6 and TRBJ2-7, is DAGVTQSPTHLIKTRGQQVTLRCSPKSGHDTVSWYQQALGQGPQFIFQYYEEEERQRGNFPDRFSGHQFPNYSSELNVNALLLGDSALYLCASSRPGQMNYEQYFGPGTRLTVT.

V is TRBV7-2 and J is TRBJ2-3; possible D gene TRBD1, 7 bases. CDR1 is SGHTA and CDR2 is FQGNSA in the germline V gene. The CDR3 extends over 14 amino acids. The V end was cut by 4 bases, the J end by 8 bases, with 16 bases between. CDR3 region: CASSSGGTVGTQYF. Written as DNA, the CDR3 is TGTGCCAGCAGCTCAGGGGGGACGGTTGGTACGCAGTATTTT.

The CDR3 DNA sequence: TGTGCCAGCTCACCGAACTCCTACATCAACCAAGAGACCCAGTACTTC. Its protein product is CASSPNSYINQETQYF. V is TRBV18 and J is TRBJ2-5; D is undetermined. V lost 3 bases, J lost 0 bases, and 14 bases lay in between. From germline, CDR1 is KGHSH and CDR2 LQKENI. The CDR3 spans 16 residues.

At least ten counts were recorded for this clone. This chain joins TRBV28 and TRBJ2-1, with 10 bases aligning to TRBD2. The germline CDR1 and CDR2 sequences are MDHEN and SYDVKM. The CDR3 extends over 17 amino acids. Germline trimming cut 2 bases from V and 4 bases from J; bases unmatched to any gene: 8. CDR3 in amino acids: CASSLIPGTSAYNEQFF. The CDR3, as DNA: TGTGCCAGCAGTTTAATCCCCGGGACTAGCGCATACAATGAGCAGTTCTTC.

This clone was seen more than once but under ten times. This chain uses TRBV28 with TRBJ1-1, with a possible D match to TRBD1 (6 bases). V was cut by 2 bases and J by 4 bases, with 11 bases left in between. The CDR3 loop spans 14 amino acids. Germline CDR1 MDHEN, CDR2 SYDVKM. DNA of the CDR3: TGTGCCAGCAGTTTACCCCCAGGGGCCACTGAAGCTTTCTTT. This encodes CASSLPPGATEAFF.

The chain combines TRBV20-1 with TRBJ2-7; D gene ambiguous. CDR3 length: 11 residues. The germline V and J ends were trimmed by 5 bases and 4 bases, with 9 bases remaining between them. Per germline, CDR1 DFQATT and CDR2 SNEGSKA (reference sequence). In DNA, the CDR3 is TGCAGTGCTGGCCGGCGGTACGAGCAGTACTTC. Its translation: CSAGRRYEQYF.

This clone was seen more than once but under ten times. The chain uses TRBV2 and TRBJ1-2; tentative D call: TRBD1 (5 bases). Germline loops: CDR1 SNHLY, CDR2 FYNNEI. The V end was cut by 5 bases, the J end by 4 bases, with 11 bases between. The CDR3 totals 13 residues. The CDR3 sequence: CASSQGPRYGYTF. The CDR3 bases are TGTGCCAGCAGTCAGGGACCGCGCTATGGCTACACCTTC.

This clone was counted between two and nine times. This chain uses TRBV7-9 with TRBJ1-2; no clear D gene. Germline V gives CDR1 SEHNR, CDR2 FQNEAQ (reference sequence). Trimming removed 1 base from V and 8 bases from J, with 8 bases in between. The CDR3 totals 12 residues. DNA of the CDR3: TGTGCCAGCAGCTTAGACGGGTGGGGCTACACCTTC. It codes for CASSLDGWGYTF.

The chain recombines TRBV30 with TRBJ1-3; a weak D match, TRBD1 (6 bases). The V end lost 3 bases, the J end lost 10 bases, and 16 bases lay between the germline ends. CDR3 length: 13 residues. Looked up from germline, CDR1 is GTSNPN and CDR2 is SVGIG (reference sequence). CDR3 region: CAWSQGIWETIYF. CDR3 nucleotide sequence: TGTGCCTGGAGCCAGGGGATTTGGGAAACCATATATTTT.

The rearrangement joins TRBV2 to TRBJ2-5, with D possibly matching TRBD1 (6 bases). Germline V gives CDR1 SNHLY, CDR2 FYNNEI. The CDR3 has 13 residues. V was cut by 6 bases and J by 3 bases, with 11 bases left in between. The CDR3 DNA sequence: TGTGCCAGCAGGGAGGACAGCAAAGAGACCCAGTACTTC. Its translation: CASREDSKETQYF.

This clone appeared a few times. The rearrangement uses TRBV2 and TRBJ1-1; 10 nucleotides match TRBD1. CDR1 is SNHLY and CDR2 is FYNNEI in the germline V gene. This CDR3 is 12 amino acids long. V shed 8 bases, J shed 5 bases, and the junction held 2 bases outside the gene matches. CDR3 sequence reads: CASGTGETEAFF. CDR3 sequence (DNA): TGTGCCAGCGGGACAGGGGAGACTGAAGCTTTCTTT.

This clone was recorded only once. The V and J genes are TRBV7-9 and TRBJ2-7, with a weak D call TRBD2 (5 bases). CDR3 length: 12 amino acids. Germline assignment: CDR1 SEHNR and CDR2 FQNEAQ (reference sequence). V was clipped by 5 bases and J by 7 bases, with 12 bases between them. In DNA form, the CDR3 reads TGTGCCAGCAGCCGCCGCCCGGGGGAGCAGTACTTC. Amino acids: CASSRRPGEQYF.

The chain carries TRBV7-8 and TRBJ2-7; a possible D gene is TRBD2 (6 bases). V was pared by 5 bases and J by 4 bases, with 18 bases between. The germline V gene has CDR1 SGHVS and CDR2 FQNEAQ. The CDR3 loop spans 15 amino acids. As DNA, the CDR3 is TGTGCCAGCAGCCGGGACTCAATGGTGGGATACGAGCAGTACTTC. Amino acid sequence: CASSRDSMVGYEQYF.